This T cell receptor beta chain was identified in a study of T cells after posttransplantation cyclophosphamide. CDR3 length equals 17 residues. Looked up from germline, CDR1 is SEHNR and CDR2 is FQNEAQ (reference sequence). V gave up 3 bases and J gave up 2 bases; unmatched junction bases: 12. This clone was found many times. Assay: immunoSEQ multiplex PCR; the TCRdb copy retains only in-frame clones and omits some. The specimen has 40,000 or so clones, none found just once. The sequenced sample was PBMCs. This clonotype originated in a man aged 30-40 years in good health and a related stem cell transplant donor. The rearrangement uses TRBV7-9 and TRBJ1-1, with 7 bases matching TRBD1. The CDR3 DNA reads as TGTGCCAGCAGCTTCCTGACAGGGTTCTCCTATAACACTGAAGCTTTCTTT. It codes for CASSFLTGFSYNTEAFF.